The 22 T cell receptor beta chains below were found in one sample sequenced in a study of regulatory and conventional T cells in RAG deficiency. Assay: immunoSEQ multiplex PCR; the TCRdb copy retains only in-frame clones and omits some. The sample lists 34,000 or so clones, around 91% occurring once. These data were also filed under a second study, of regulatory T cells. That work contributes: The PCR used 52 TRBV and 13 TRBJ primers.

The specimen sequenced was CD8+ T cells sorted from blood. Source of these receptors: a human donor in good health.

V usage is TRBV6-5 and J usage is TRBJ1-3; D might be TRBD1 (6 bases). The CDR3 spans 15 residues. Germline CDR1 MNHEY, CDR2 SVGAGI. V lost 6 bases to trimming and J lost 0 bases, with 12 bases between them. CDR3: CASREDSNSGNTIYF. The CDR3 DNA sequence: TGTGCCAGCAGGGAGGACAGTAACTCTGGAAACACCATATATTTT.

The chain's CDR3 is CASSQDSRMAYEQYF. The CDR3 DNA follows: TGCGCCAGCAGCCAAGATAGTCGTATGGCCTACGAGCAGTACTTC. This sequence joins TRBV4-1 and TRBJ2-7; D not certain. CDR1 MGHRA and CDR2 YSYEKL come from the germline V gene. There are 15 residues in the CDR3. V was shortened by 0 bases and J by 2 bases, with 11 bases between the two germline ends.

This clone has only one observation. The V and J genes are TRBV6-5 and TRBJ2-7; 7 bases line up with TRBD2. The ends lost 2 bases at V and 3 bases at J; junction bases unmatched: 4. Germline assignment: CDR1 MNHEY and CDR2 SVGAGI. This CDR3 is built from 14 residues. This chain's CDR3 is CASSYGEGRYEQYF. The CDR3 bases are TGTGCCAGCAGTTACGGGGAGGGCCGCTACGAGCAGTACTTC.

The chain links TRBV7-9 to TRBJ1-4; D unresolved. The CDR3 loop spans 14 amino acids. Germline V gene sequence: CDR1 SEHNR, CDR2 FQNEAQ (reference sequence). V dropped 2 bases and J dropped 5 bases, with 9 bases sitting between them. As DNA, the CDR3 is TGTGCCAGCAGCTTAAGCTCTCTAAATGAAAAACTGTTTTTT. Translating gives CASSLSSLNEKLFF.

This chain connects TRBV7-9 to TRBJ1-4, with 10 bases that match TRBD1. V dropped 4 bases and J dropped 8; count of bases not matched to a gene: 7. Germline V lookup: CDR1 SEHNR, CDR2 FQNEAQ (reference sequence). The CDR3 has 15 amino acids. CDR3 bases: TGTGCCAGCAGCTCAGACAGGGGGCAGTGGGAAAAACTGTTTTTT. It is translated as CASSSDRGQWEKLFF.

The V and J genes are TRBV6-1 and TRBJ1-3; a possible D gene is TRBD1 (6 bases). The CDR3 is made up of 14 amino acids. V gave up 5 bases and J gave up 1 base, with 9 bases separating them. The V gene's germline CDR1 is MNHNS and CDR2 SASEGT. The CDR3 region is CASSHQGSGNTIYF. The CDR3, as DNA: TGTGCCAGCAGTCATCAGGGGTCTGGAAACACCATATATTTT.

The chain couples TRBV19 to TRBJ2-3, with D unresolved. The CDR3 covers 15 residues. The V end lost 4 bases, the J end lost 1 base, and 12 bases lay between the germline ends. Germline V gene data show CDR1 as LNHDA and CDR2 as SQIVND (reference sequence). CDR3 DNA: TGTGCCAGTAGTACCGTGTCGGGTGGCACAGATACGCAGTATTTT. As protein: CASSTVSGGTDTQYF.

The V call is TRBV7-9, the J call TRBJ1-1, with 9 bases fitting TRBD1. J gave up 10 bases and V 3 bases, and 3 bases lay outside the gene matches. The CDR3 sequence is 12 residues long. The germline V gene has CDR1 SEHNR and CDR2 FQNEAQ (reference sequence). DNA for the CDR3: TGTGCCAGCAGCTTCCGACAGGGGGGAGCTTTCTTT. It encodes CASSFRQGGAFF.

About this clone: Other DNA sequences in the same sample also yield this CDR3. V is TRBV2 and J is TRBJ1-3; D gene ambiguous. The germline gives CDR1 SNHLY, CDR2 FYNNEI. V was shortened by 6 bases and J by 2 bases, with 14 bases between the two germline ends. There are 15 residues in the CDR3. The chain's CDR3 is CASRAAGFPGNTIYF. Written as DNA, the CDR3 is TGTGCCAGCAGGGCGGCGGGGTTCCCTGGAAACACCATATATTTT. Together with reference TRBV2 and TRBJ1-3, the CDR3 gives the full variable domain: EPEVTQTPSHQVTQMGQEVILRCVPISNHLYFYWYRQILGQKVEFLVSFYNNEISEKSEIFDDQFSVERPDGSNFTLKIRSTKLEDSAMYFCASRAAGFPGNTIYFGEGSWLTVV.

The V call is TRBV29-1, the J call TRBJ1-1; TRBD1 is a possible D gene (5 bases). V was trimmed by 6 bases and J by 1 base, leaving 9 bases between them. CDR1 is SQVTM, CDR2 ANQGSEA, per germline. This CDR3 region has 12 residues. In DNA, the CDR3 is TGCAGCGTCAAACAGGAGAACACTGAAGCTTTCTTT. It yields the protein CSVKQENTEAFF.

The genes are TRBV29-1 and TRBJ1-1; D is uncertain. The V end lost 0 bases, the J end lost 6 bases, and 8 bases lay between the germline ends. Looked up from germline, CDR1 is SQVTM and CDR2 is ANQGSEA. CDR3 length: 12 residues. Written as DNA, the CDR3 is TGCAGCGTTGAAGAATTGGTATCTGAAGCTTTCTTT. It yields the protein CSVEELVSEAFF. The whole variable domain, remainder taken from reference TRBV29-1 and TRBJ1-1, is SAVISQKPSRDICQRGTSLTIQCQVDSQVTMMFWYRQQPGQSLTLIATANQGSEATYESGFVIDKFPISRPNLTFSTLTVSNMSPEDSSIYLCSVEELVSEAFFGQGTRLTVV.

The chain carries TRBV15 and TRBJ2-1; 8 bases agree with TRBD2. The CDR3 is 17 amino acids. The ends lost 0 bases at V and 7 bases at J; junction bases unmatched: 11. CDR1 is LNHNV, CDR2 YYDKDF, per germline (reference sequence). As DNA, the CDR3 is TGTGCCACCAGCAGAGATCTTCCGGGAGGGCCGGGGAATGAGCAGTTCTTC. Translated: CATSRDLPGGPGNEQFF. The full variable domain, in which reference TRBV15 and TRBJ2-1 provide the parts outside the CDR3, is DAMVIQNPRYQVTQFGKPVTLSCSQTLNHNVMYWYQQKSSQAPKLLFHYYDKDFNNEADTPDNFQSRRPNTSFCFLDIRSPGLGDTAMYLCATSRDLPGGPGNEQFFGPGTRLTVL.

The gene calls are TRBV29-1 and TRBJ1-2; D is undetermined. Trimming took 4 bases from V and 8 from J, leaving 11 bases between them. The CDR3 sequence is 11 residues long. CDR1 is SQVTM, CDR2 ANQGSEA, per germline. The DNA for the CDR3 is TGCAGCGTTGGGCCAGAAGAGGGCTACACCTTC. Its translation is CSVGPEEGYTF.

The rearrangement joins TRBV5-6 to TRBJ2-7, with TRBD1 identical over 8 bases. Trimming cost V 2 bases and J 3 bases; bases outside gene matches: 7. The germline gives CDR1 SGHDT, CDR2 YYEEEE. The CDR3 runs to 15 residues. CDR3 in amino acids: CASSFYAGQGYEQYF. CDR3 bases: TGTGCCAGCAGCTTTTACGCAGGACAGGGCTACGAGCAGTACTTC.

CDR3 protein: CASSSTGQAPGETQYF. CDR3 DNA sequence: TGTGCCAGCAGCTCCACCGGGCAGGCCCCGGGGGAGACCCAGTACTTC. V is TRBV13 and J is TRBJ2-5; a weak D match, TRBD2 (5 bases). CDR1 PRHDT and CDR2 FYEKMQ come from the germline V gene (reference sequence). Trimming cost V 4 bases and J 5 bases, with 20 bases left between them. The CDR3 sequence is 16 residues long.

The chain carries TRBV5-6 and TRBJ2-7, with 12 positions matching TRBD2. The CDR3 extends over 15 amino acids. The junction had 8 bases not matched to a gene; V was cut back by 4 bases and J by 6 bases. Germline-derived CDR1 and CDR2 are SGHDT and YYEEEE. CDR3 loop: CASSPEGLAGPEQYF. Written as DNA, the CDR3 is TGTGCCAGCAGCCCCGAGGGACTAGCGGGCCCCGAGCAGTACTTC.

The chain joins TRBV27 to TRBJ1-1, with 8 bases aligning to TRBD1. From germline, CDR1 is MNHEY and CDR2 SMNVEV (reference sequence). Trimming removed 5 bases from V and 1 base from J; junction bases left unmatched: 9. The CDR3 is 16 residues long. The CDR3 DNA reads as TGTGCCAGCAGTCCCTGGACAGGGTCTGAGAACACTGAAGCTTTCTTT. Protein: CASSPWTGSENTEAFF.

The J gene is TRBJ2-3, the V gene TRBV4-2, with 12 positions matching TRBD2. The V and J ends lost 4 bases and 4 bases, in that order; junction bases with no gene match: 12. The CDR3 totals 18 residues. CDR1 LGHNA and CDR2 YNFKEQ come from the germline V gene. DNA of the CDR3: TGTGCCAGCAGCCGCTCTACGACTAGCGGGGGAAACTCAGATACGCAGTATTTT. It encodes CASSRSTTSGGNSDTQYF.

V and J are TRBV19 and TRBJ1-5, with a tentative D call TRBD1 (5 bases). Trimming pared 2 bases from V and 3 bases from J, leaving 8 bases between. The CDR3 is made up of 14 amino acids. Germline-derived CDR1 and CDR2 are LNHDA and SQIVND (reference sequence). CDR3 sequence reads: CASSITGDNQPQHF. The CDR3 region has the DNA TGTGCCAGTAGTATAACGGGGGACAATCAGCCCCAGCATTTT. Based on the CDR3 plus reference TRBV19 and TRBJ1-5, the full variable domain is DGGITQSPKYLFRKEGQNVTLSCEQNLNHDAMYWYRQDPGQGLRLIYYSQIVNDFQKGDIAEGYSVSREKKESFPLTVTSAQKNPTAFYLCASSITGDNQPQHFGDGTRLSIL.

The J gene is TRBJ2-3, the V gene TRBV5-1, with D possibly called TRBD1 or TRBD2 (6 bases each). In germline, CDR1 is SGHRS, CDR2 YFSETQ. The CDR3 consists of 16 residues. V was shortened by 6 bases and J by 0 bases, with 17 bases between the two germline ends. CDR3 region: CASTPPGAHSTDTQYF. The DNA for the CDR3 is TGCGCCAGCACCCCCCCGGGGGCTCATAGCACAGATACGCAGTATTTT.

The chain couples TRBV6-4 to TRBJ2-3; D perhaps matches TRBD2 (6 bases). Germline CDR1 MRHNA, CDR2 SNTAGT. Trimming shortened V by 7 bases and J by 5 bases, and 22 bases separated the two germline ends. The CDR3 totals 16 residues. CDR3 in DNA: TGTGCCAGCACCGAACGCCCGGGAGCAGGGAAAGATACGCAGTATTTT. Translated, it gives CASTERPGAGKDTQYF.

This rearrangement joins TRBV19 to TRBJ1-1, with D possibly being TRBD1 (6 bases). The CDR3 contains 14 residues. Germline V lookup: CDR1 LNHDA, CDR2 SQIVND (reference sequence). With 3 bases removed from V and 6 bases from J, the gap between germline ends came to 14 bases. CDR3 loop: CASSMGGPYSEAFF. Here the CDR3 DNA reads TGTGCCAGTAGTATGGGGGGCCCATACTCTGAAGCTTTCTTT. Full variable domain (missing parts from reference TRBV19 and TRBJ1-1): DGGITQSPKYLFRKEGQNVTLSCEQNLNHDAMYWYRQDPGQGLRLIYYSQIVNDFQKGDIAEGYSVSREKKESFPLTVTSAQKNPTAFYLCASSMGGPYSEAFFGQGTRLTVV.